These 5 T cell receptor beta chains share one sample of origin, sequenced in a study of graft-versus-host responses after intestinal transplantation. These receptors have no known antigen. Repertoires were generated with immunoSEQ multiplex PCR, while TCRdb's copy carries only in-frame clones and drops some. Of approximately 75,000 clones listed, 85% to 90% are singletons. Sequencing used unstimulated CD8+ T cells sorted from spleen or lymph node cells, obtained before transplant. The receptors come from a human donor who was the organ donor for an intestinal transplant.

The J gene is TRBJ1-1, the V gene TRBV4-1; a weak D match, TRBD1 (6 bases). The CDR3 consists of 13 residues. Germline CDR1 reads MGHRA; CDR2 reads YSYEKL. With 3 bases removed from V and 7 bases from J, the gap between germline ends came to 12 bases. The CDR3 spells CASSQGTGFEAFF. CDR3 in DNA: TGCGCCAGCAGCCAGGGTACAGGGTTTGAAGCTTTCTTT.

This clone is a singleton in its sample. The CDR3 bases are TGTGCCAGCAGTTTCGTGGGCAGCCTTAACTATGGCTACACCTTC. Its translation: CASSFVGSLNYGYTF. V gene TRBV27 combines with J gene TRBJ1-2; no clear D gene. Trimming took off 3 bases at V and 1 base at J, with 12 bases between the two ends. The CDR3 contains 15 residues. Germline loops: CDR1 MNHEY, CDR2 SMNVEV (reference sequence).

In its sample, this clone was seen once. The chain uses TRBV6-5 and TRBJ1-3, with D possibly matching TRBD1 (5 bases). Trimming pared 4 bases from V and 2 bases from J, leaving 9 bases between. The CDR3 is 14 residues long. CDR1 and CDR2 from the germline V gene are MNHEY and SVGAGI. The CDR3 sequence: CASSSGGTGNTIYF. CDR3 nucleotide sequence: TGTGCCAGCAGTTCGGGGGGGACTGGAAACACCATATATTTT.

The gene calls are TRBV4-1 and TRBJ1-6, with a weak D call TRBD1 (5 bases). V shed 5 bases and J shed 7 bases, with 24 bases lying between them. CDR1 is MGHRA and CDR2 is YSYEKL in the germline V gene. The CDR3 spans 18 residues. Written as DNA, the CDR3 is TGCGCCAGCAGCGTAACCCCCGGCGGGACGCGTGGAAATTCACCCCTCCACTTT. It is translated as CASSVTPGGTRGNSPLHF.

The rearrangement joins TRBV15 to TRBJ1-4, with D possibly being TRBD1 (5 bases). Per the germline V gene, CDR1 is LNHNV and CDR2 is YYDKDF (reference sequence). The V gene lost 1 base and the J gene lost 1 base, with 10 bases spanning the gap. The CDR3 runs 16 residues. This CDR3 reads CATSRGGEGTNEKLFF. The CDR3 nucleotides read TGTGCCACCAGCAGAGGAGGGGAGGGAACTAATGAAAAACTGTTTTTT.